Each of the 7 T cell receptor beta chains below was sequenced from the same sample in a study of OX40 agonist ivuxolimab in advanced cancers. Sequencing was performed with immunoSEQ multiplex PCR; in TCRdb, only in-frame clones are kept and a portion is missing. The table shows tens of thousands of clones, with 65% to 85% occurring only once. The sample was CD4+ or CD8+ T cells sorted from blood, taken in a trial of the OX40 agonist ivuxolimab. These receptors were collected from an adult with an advanced solid tumor such as melanoma, head and neck, liver or kidney cancer.

The V call is TRBV19, the J call TRBJ2-6; the D call may be TRBD1 or TRBD2 (6 bases each). This CDR3 spans 14 amino acids. Germline V CDR1 and CDR2: LNHDA, SQIVND (reference sequence). Deletions cut 11 bases from V and 12 bases from J, with 23 bases between. CDR3 in DNA: TGTGCCGCTCAAAGGGGGGAAAGAGACACCGTCCTGACTTTC. The encoded protein is CAAQRGERDTVLTF.

The chain carries TRBV14 and TRBJ2-3, with 7 bases identical to TRBD2. Trimming cost V 2 bases and J 4 bases; bases outside gene matches: 12. Germline-derived CDR1 and CDR2 are SGHDN and FVKESK. The CDR3 length is 17 residues. CDR3 region: CASSQRIAGLRADTQYF. The CDR3 DNA follows: TGTGCCAGCAGCCAAAGAATAGCGGGCTTACGGGCAGATACGCAGTATTTT.

This chain joins TRBV18 and TRBJ2-7, with 9 bases identical to TRBD2. J gave up 3 bases and V 0 bases, and 6 bases lay outside the gene matches. The CDR3 totals 16 residues. CDR1 and CDR2 from the germline V gene are KGHSH and LQKENI. Here the CDR3 DNA reads TGTGCCAGCTCACCACCCCGTCTAGCGGGATTCTACGAGCAGTACTTC. Translating it yields CASSPPRLAGFYEQYF.

The chain carries TRBV11-3 and TRBJ2-5; D gene unclear. Germline V lookup: CDR1 SGHNT, CDR2 YENEEA. V shed 2 bases and J shed 4 bases, with 8 bases lying between them. The CDR3 totals 13 residues. CDR3 coding DNA: TGTGCCAGCAGCTTATCCCGTCGAGAGACCCAGTACTTC. Translated, it gives CASSLSRRETQYF.

The genes are TRBV7-3 and TRBJ2-3; unclear D gene. Looked up from germline, CDR1 is SGHTA and CDR2 is FQGTGA. The CDR3 has 13 residues. V shed 5 bases and J shed 5 bases, with 11 bases lying between them. CDR3 nucleotides: TGTGCCAGCAGCAAGCCGCCAGTAGATACGCAGTATTTT. As protein: CASSKPPVDTQYF.

The rearrangement joins TRBV2 to TRBJ2-7, with 8 bases lining up with TRBD1. V shed 7 bases, J shed 6 bases, and the junction held 11 bases outside the gene matches. Germline CDR1 SNHLY, CDR2 FYNNEI. This CDR3 comprises 14 residues. CDR3 residues: CASTGTGETGEQYF. The CDR3 region has the DNA TGTGCCAGCACTGGGACAGGCGAAACGGGCGAGCAGTACTTC.

The chain uses TRBV19 and TRBJ2-6; D may match TRBD1 or TRBD2 (6 bases each). Trimming stripped 5 bases from V and 1 base from J, with 9 bases between. Per germline, CDR1 LNHDA and CDR2 SQIVND (reference sequence). The CDR3 contains 15 residues. CDR3 sequence reads: CASSLGGSGANVLTF. In DNA form, the CDR3 reads TGTGCCAGTAGTCTAGGGGGGTCTGGGGCCAACGTCCTGACTTTC.